This TCR beta chain comes out of a study of STAT5B mutations in CD4+ large granular lymphocyte leukemia. Clones were read by immunoSEQ multiplex PCR, and TCRdb kept only the in-frame ones, dropping some. Of about 29,000 clones in the sample, around 85% are singletons; the top ten hold 5.5% to 7.5%. Buffy coats from healthy blood donors served as controls. Trimming removed 4 bases from V and 5 bases from J; junction bases left unmatched: 11. CDR3 length: 16 amino acids. Germline V gene data show CDR1 as SGHNT and CDR2 as YYREEE (reference sequence). The gene calls are TRBV5-4 and TRBJ2-5, with 10 bases aligning to TRBD2. The sequencing input was CD4+ T cells from blood buffy coats. The TCR comes from a human donor in good health. The CDR3: CASSPGASGGFETQYF. The DNA of the CDR3 is TGTGCCAGCAGCCCTGGGGCTAGCGGGGGCTTTGAGACCCAGTACTTC. Complete variable domain (other parts from reference TRBV5-4 and TRBJ2-5): ETGVTQSPTHLIKTRGQQVTLRCSSQSGHNTVSWYQQALGQGPQFIFQYYREEENGRGNFPPRFSGLQFPNYSSELNVNALELDDSALYLCASSPGASGGFETQYFGPGTRLLVL.